This T cell receptor (beta chain) was found in a study of blood T cell repertoires in COVID-19. The overall study: The United States, Italy and Spain provided the acute and convalescent COVID-19 samples. PBMCs, B-cell-depleted T cells, or T cells provided the cDNA or gDNA that made up the material.

The V gene's germline CDR1 is GTSNPN and CDR2 SVGIG (reference sequence). Trimming removed 5 bases at V and 5 bases at J, with 7 bases between. The CDR3 extends over 11 amino acids. In the original analysis: How many nucleated cells were present was estimated from reference gene primer amplification. Assay used: immunoSEQ multiplex PCR; TCRdb lists only in-frame clones, some missing. The V and J calls and the clone size are those of that table, but D and trimming were determined from the DNA. Here the sample spans 270,000 or so clones, about 89% being singletons. The chain carries TRBV30 and TRBJ2-1; the D gene is possibly TRBD2 (5 bases). Source material: peripheral blood. The receptor comes from a man aged 40-49 years with active or convalescent COVID-19. CDR3 loop: CAWGSNNEQFF. For the CDR3, the DNA is TGTGCCTGGGGGAGTAACAATGAGCAGTTCTTC. Full variable domain (rest looked up from reference TRBV30 and TRBJ2-1): SQTIHQWPATLVQPVGSPLSLECTVEGTSNPNLYWYRQAAGRGLQLLFYSVGIGQISSEVPQNLSASRPQDRQFILSSKKLLLSDSGFYLCAWGSNNEQFFGPGTRLTVL.